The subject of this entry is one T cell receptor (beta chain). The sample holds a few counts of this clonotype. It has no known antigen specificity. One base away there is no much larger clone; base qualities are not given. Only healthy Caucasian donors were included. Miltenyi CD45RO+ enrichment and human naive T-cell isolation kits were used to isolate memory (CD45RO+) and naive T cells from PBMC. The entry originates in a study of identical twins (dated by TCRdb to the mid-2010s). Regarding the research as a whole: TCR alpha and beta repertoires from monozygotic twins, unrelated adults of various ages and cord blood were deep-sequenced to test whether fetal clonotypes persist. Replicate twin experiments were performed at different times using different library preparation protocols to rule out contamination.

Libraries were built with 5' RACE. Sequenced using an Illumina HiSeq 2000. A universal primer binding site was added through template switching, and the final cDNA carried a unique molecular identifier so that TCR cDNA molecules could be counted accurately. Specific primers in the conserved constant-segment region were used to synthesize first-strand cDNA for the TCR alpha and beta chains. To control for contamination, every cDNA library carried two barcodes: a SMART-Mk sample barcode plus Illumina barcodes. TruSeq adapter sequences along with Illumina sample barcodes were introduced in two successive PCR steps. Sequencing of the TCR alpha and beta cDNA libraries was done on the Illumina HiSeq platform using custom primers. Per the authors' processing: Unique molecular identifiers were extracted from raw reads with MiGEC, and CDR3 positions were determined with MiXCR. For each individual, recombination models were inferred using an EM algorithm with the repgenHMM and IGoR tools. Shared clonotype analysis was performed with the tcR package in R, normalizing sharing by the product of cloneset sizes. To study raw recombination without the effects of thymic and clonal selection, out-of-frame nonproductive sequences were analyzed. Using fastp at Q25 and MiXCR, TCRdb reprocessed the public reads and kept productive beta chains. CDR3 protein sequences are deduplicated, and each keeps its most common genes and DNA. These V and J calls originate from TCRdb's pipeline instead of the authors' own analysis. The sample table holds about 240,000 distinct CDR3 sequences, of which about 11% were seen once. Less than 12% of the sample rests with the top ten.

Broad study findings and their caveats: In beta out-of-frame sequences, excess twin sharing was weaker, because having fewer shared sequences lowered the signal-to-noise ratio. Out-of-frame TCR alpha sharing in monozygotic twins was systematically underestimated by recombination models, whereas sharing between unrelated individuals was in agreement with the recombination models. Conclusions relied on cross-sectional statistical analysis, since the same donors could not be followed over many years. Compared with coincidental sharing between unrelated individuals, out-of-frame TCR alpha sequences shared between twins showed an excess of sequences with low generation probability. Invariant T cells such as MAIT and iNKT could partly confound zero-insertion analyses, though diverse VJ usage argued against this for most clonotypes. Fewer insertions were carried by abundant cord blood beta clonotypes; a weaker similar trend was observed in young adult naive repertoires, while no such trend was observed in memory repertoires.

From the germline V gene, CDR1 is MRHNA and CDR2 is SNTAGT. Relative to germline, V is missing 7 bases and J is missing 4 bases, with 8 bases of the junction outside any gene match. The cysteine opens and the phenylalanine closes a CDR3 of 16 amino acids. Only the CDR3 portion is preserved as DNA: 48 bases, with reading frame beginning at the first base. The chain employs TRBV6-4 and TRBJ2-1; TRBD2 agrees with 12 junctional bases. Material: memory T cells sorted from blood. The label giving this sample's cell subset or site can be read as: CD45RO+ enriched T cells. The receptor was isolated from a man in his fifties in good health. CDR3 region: CASNPTSGGPYNEQFF. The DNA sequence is TGTGCCAGCAATCCGACTAGCGGGGGCCCTTACAATGAGCAGTTCTTC.